This T cell receptor (beta chain) was retrieved from a study of identical twins. A universal primer binding site was introduced by template switching. The final cDNA contained unique molecular identifiers. TCRdb re-called the 5' RACE reads through MiXCR, storing one row per CDR3 protein. The sample carries hundreds of thousands of distinct CDR3 sequences, 9% to 15% recorded once. CDR3 length equals 14 residues. Study-level findings and limits: There is a chance that invariant MAIT and iNKT cells partially muddied zero-insertion analyses. The study found excess low generation probability among twin-shared out-of-frame alpha sequences. Models underestimated out-of-frame TCR alpha sharing in monozygotic twins.

A word on this clonotype: Its antigen is currently unknown.

The data were also submitted as part of a second study, on yellow fever vaccine responses in identical twins.

V usage is TRBV21-1 and J usage is TRBJ1-2. TRBV21-1 is given as a pseudogene. This clonotype was sampled from a woman aged 18-35 years in good health. The sequenced material came from PBMCs. The DNA of the CDR3 is TGTGCCAGCAGCAAAGATGGCCGGCTAAATGGCTACACCTTC. Its protein product is CASSKDGRLNGYTF.